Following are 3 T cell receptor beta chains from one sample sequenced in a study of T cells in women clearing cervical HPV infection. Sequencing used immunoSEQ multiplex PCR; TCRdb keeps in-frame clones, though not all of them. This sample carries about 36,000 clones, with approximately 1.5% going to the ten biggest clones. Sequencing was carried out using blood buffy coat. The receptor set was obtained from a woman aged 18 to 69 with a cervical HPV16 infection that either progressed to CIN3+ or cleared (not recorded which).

CDR3 DNA, as far as it was read: TGTGCCAGTAGTTTACGACAGGGGGTGTTGGCTGGGGCCAACGTA. It encodes CASSLRQGVLAGANV. Given in full, the CDR3 is CASSLRQGVLAGANVLFF. This rearrangement joins TRBV19 to TRBJ1-4; 9 positions agree with TRBD1. The missing CDR3 end, 3 residues past where the read stops, is filled in from the germline J gene. CDR1 is LNHDA, CDR2 SQIVND, per germline (reference sequence). The CDR3 covers 18 residues.

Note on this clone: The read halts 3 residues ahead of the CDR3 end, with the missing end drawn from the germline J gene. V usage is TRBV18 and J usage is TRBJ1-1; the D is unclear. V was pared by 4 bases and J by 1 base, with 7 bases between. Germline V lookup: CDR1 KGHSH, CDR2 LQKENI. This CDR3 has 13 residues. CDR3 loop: CASSLGPNTEAFF. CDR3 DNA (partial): TGTGCCAGCTCACTAGGGCCGAACACTGAA.

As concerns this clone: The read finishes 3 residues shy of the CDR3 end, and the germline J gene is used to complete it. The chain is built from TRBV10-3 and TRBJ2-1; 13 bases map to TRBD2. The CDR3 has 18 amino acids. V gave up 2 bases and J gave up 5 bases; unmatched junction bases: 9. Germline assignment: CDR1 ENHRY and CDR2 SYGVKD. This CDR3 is CAISEELAGGPLDNEQFF. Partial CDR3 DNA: TGTGCCATCAGTGAGGAACTAGCGGGGGGGCCTTTGGACAATGAG.